This T cell receptor beta chain appears in the sequencing data of a study of patients and donors after allogeneic stem cell transplantation (dated by TCRdb to the early 2020s). A note on this clonotype: What this receptor recognizes is not known. Per-nucleotide qualities are absent, and no much larger clonotype sits a single base away.

V lost 5 bases and J lost 10 bases, and the count of bases not matched to a germline gene is 10. The CDR3, from cysteine to phenylalanine, totals 14 residues. Only CDR3 DNA remains: 42 bases, in frame from the first base. Receptor amplification or capture employed RT-PCR. The sequencing machine was a NextSeq 550. Using fastp trimming at Q25 and MiXCR clonotype assembly, TCRdb reanalyzed the public sequencing data and kept in-frame beta chains. Rows matching on CDR3 protein sequence are summarized as one entry with the most common DNA and genes. The sample table shows under 170,000 distinct CDR3 sequences, and 30% to 45% are seen once. 40% to 55% of the sample belongs to the ten largest clones.

The chain is made from TRBV12-3 or TRBV12-4 and TRBJ1-5, with 8 junctional bases fitting TRBD1. The sequence derives from a human donor who was either an allogeneic HSCT recipient or a stem cell or donor lymphocyte infusion donor (not recorded which). It is not recorded whose cells these are; they may come from a transplant donor. Sequencing used blood, either unsorted or a sorted T cell fraction (not recorded which). In nucleotide form, the sequence is TGTGCCAGCAGTCCACAGGGGGGAGCTTCCCCCCAGCATTTT. This is translated as CASSPQGGASPQHF.